This section outlines one T cell receptor (beta chain) sequence together with its context. Its antigen remains unidentified. No base qualities exist here, and no much larger clone lies one base off it. CDR1 and CDR2 are read off the germline V gene (reference sequence) as SEHNR and FQNEAQ. V and J lose 3 bases and 0 bases, and a span of 7 bases separates them. CDR3 length: 14 amino acids, cysteine to phenylalanine. The retained sequence is limited to the CDR3, 42 bases, with the frame set at the first base. This sample is part of a study of blood T cell repertoires in COVID-19 (dated by TCRdb to 2020 to 2021). In the study overall: The collaborator samples originated in the United States, Italy and Spain and spanned the acute and convalescent phases of COVID-19. The material from the prospective study consisted of cDNA or gDNA derived from T cells, B-cell-depleted T cells, or PBMCs. Deeply sampled blood TCRbeta repertoires from subjects exposed to, actively infected with, or recovered from COVID-19 were included in the dataset. The repertoires were released in a freely available public database intended as a resource for research on the immune response to SARS-CoV-2. The samples were drawn from the first 160 participants of the ongoing ImmuneRACE study and from over 950 subjects provided by 6 global collaborators. Sample metadata almost always included a de-identified subject ID, COVID-19 status, age in years and sex. Where available, HLA class I and class II types were obtained from metadata supplied by the sample provider rather than from assay-based typing. The paper's findings and limits, for the study overall: The quantity of clinical and demographic metadata differed by source and by participant and was supplied without curation.

The immunoSEQ Assay, a bias-controlled multiplex PCR, was used to amplify TCRbeta CDR3 regions from genomic DNA. Regarding the original processing steps: Nucleated cell counts per sample were estimated from amplification of reference gene primers within the assay. Sequence reads were collapsed and filtered to measure the absolute abundance of every unique TCRbeta CDR3 rearrangement. For each sample, productive Simpson clonality was calculated by taking the square root of Simpson's diversity index across productive rearrangements. Entries here come from immuneACCESS through TCRdb and include only in-frame sequences with V and J called. Some clones fail to appear in such tables; in the studies checked, an unresolved V gene covers under half of the shortfall, and the cause of the remainder is unknown. That table furnishes V, J and clone size, whereas the DNA furnished D and trimming. The table for this sample lists 140,000 to 150,000 clones; 65% to 80% of them were counted only once. The ten largest make up just under 2% of the sample.

The collaborating institutions used their own protocols to collect whole blood in K2EDTA tubes. For TCRbeta analysis, collaborator samples were shipped as frozen whole blood, as isolated PBMCs, or as DNA extracted from either sample type. The V and J genes are TRBV7-9 and TRBJ2-3, with a weak D call of TRBD1 (5 bases match). This receptor was obtained from a woman aged 60 to 75 with acute or convalescent COVID-19. Sequencing was performed on peripheral blood. The CDR3 corresponds to CASSFRASTDTQYF. The bases are TGTGCCAGCAGCTTCAGGGCTAGCACAGATACGCAGTATTTT.